This entry lists 21 T cell receptor beta chains sequenced from one sample in a study of beta chain features in type 1 diabetes listed by TCRdb under 2018. Points the paper makes about the study in general: A moderate but significant shortening of TCRB CDR3 length was observed in type 1 diabetes patients in all four CD4+ subsets.

Libraries were constructed by the immunoSEQ multiplex PCR assay. The entire amount of isolated RNA was reverse transcribed using the High Capacity cDNA Reverse Transcription Kit, so the sequenced TCRB transcripts were expressed ones. The immuneACCESS repertoire file appears here via TCRdb, limited to in-frame rearrangements. These files lack a portion of the clones; in checked studies, under half of the deficit traces to unresolved V genes, and the cause of the others is not known. Recorded for this sample are a few hundred thousand clones; roughly a tenth of them occurred a single time. Of the sample, about 0.6% falls within the top ten clones. These TCRs' antigens remain unknown. Material for sequencing was central memory CD4+ T cells from blood. All receptors come from a man aged 30 to 45 with type 1 diabetes.

This clone occurred a few times. The rearrangement uses TRBV29-1 and TRBJ2-5, with TRBD1 matching 7 bases. Germline V lookup: CDR1 SQVTM, CDR2 ANQGSEA. The CDR3 is 15 residues long. Unmatched junction bases numbered 14, after V lost 7 bases and J lost 3 bases. DNA of the CDR3: TGCAGCGCGTCACAGGGGCCTAGCCGTGAAGAGACCCAGTACTTC. This translates into CSASQGPSREETQYF. The full variable domain, completed using reference TRBV29-1 and TRBJ2-5, is SAVISQKPSRDICQRGTSLTIQCQVDSQVTMMFWYRQQPGQSLTLIATANQGSEATYESGFVIDKFPISRPNLTFSTLTVSNMSPEDSSIYLCSASQGPSREETQYFGPGTRLLVL.

J is TRBJ1-3 and V is TRBV11-2; D is undetermined. The V end was cut by 6 bases, the J end by 1 base, with 4 bases between. Germline-derived CDR1 and CDR2 are SGHAT and FQNNGV. The CDR3 has 12 amino acids. For the CDR3, the DNA is TGTGCCAGCAGAGCTTCTGGAAACACCATATATTTT. It yields the protein CASRASGNTIYF.

The chain combines TRBV7-2 with TRBJ2-1; no firm D call. V shed 5 bases and J shed 9 bases, with 11 bases lying between them. The CDR3 has 12 amino acids. CDR1 and CDR2 from the germline V gene are SGHTA and FQGNSA. This chain's CDR3 is CASSLRETEQFF. The CDR3 bases are TGTGCCAGCAGCCTTAGGGAAACTGAGCAGTTCTTC.

A few counts support this clone. The chain employs TRBV28 and TRBJ1-1; no clear D gene. Per germline, CDR1 MDHEN and CDR2 SYDVKM. CDR3 length: 14 amino acids. Trimming cost V 4 bases and J 2 bases, with 11 bases left between them. For the CDR3, the DNA is TGTGCCAGCAGTTCGAGGGCCTTAAACACTGAAGCTTTCTTT. It encodes CASSSRALNTEAFF.

In its sample, this clone was seen many times. The chain couples TRBV11-2 to TRBJ1-2; D is undetermined. The CDR3 is 13 residues long. Trimming removed 3 bases from V and 9 bases from J, with 14 bases in between. The germline CDR1 and CDR2 sequences are SGHAT and FQNNGV. CDR3 loop: CASSFSDLGSYTF. As DNA, the CDR3 is TGTGCCAGCAGCTTTTCTGATCTAGGGAGCTACACCTTC.

The table lists this clone with many counts. This chain uses TRBV2 with TRBJ2-2; no reliable D call. Trimming removed 1 base from V and 4 bases from J, with 4 bases in between. Germline loops: CDR1 SNHLY, CDR2 FYNNEI. The CDR3 has 13 amino acids. CDR3 nucleotide sequence: TGTGCCAGCAGTGAAGGTGGCACCGGGGAGCTGTTTTTT. As protein: CASSEGGTGELFF.

V gene TRBV5-4 combines with J gene TRBJ1-3; 8 nucleotides align to TRBD1. CDR1 is SGHNT, CDR2 YYREEE, per germline (reference sequence). The CDR3 has 16 residues. J lost 0 bases, V lost 4 bases, and 6 bases had no gene match. CDR3 region: CASSLGQGSSGNTIYF. The CDR3 DNA reads TGTGCCAGCAGCCTCGGACAGGGAAGCTCTGGAAACACCATATATTTT.

J is TRBJ2-1 and V is TRBV11-1; D is unresolved. V dropped 3 bases and J dropped 5 bases, with 14 bases sitting between them. Germline V gene data show CDR1 as SGHAT and CDR2 as FQDESV (reference sequence). This CDR3 has 15 amino acids. The CDR3 here is CASSLESSGNNEQFF. For the CDR3, the DNA is TGTGCCAGCAGCTTGGAATCGTCCGGTAACAATGAGCAGTTCTTC.

This clone was seen more than once but under ten times. The chain uses TRBV18 and TRBJ1-1, with no clear D. Germline V gene sequence: CDR1 KGHSH, CDR2 LQKENI. CDR3 length: 13 amino acids. Deletions cut 0 bases from V and 12 bases from J, with 14 bases between. The CDR3 nucleotides read TGTGCCAGCTCACCACCGACCCCCGATATAACTTTCTTT. Amino acids: CASSPPTPDITFF.

The chain employs TRBV5-1 and TRBJ1-2; 7 bases align to TRBD1. The CDR3 is 13 residues long. Germline V gives CDR1 SGHRS, CDR2 YFSETQ. V trimming: 3 bases; J trimming: 8 bases; junction bases outside the gene matches: 7. Here the CDR3 reads CASSSGQVEGYTF. CDR3 DNA: TGCGCCAGCAGCTCCGGACAGGTAGAAGGCTACACCTTC.

The V and J genes are TRBV11-3 and TRBJ2-7; D possibly uses TRBD1 or TRBD2 (5 bases each). Germline loops: CDR1 SGHNT, CDR2 YENEEA. This CDR3 spans 13 amino acids. V was shortened by 3 bases and J by 5 bases, with 11 bases between the two germline ends. CDR3 coding DNA: TGTGCCAGCAGCTTCAGGCAGGGAGACGAGCAGTACTTC. Protein sequence: CASSFRQGDEQYF.

The chain uses TRBV6-5 and TRBJ1-2; D is unresolved. This CDR3 region has 15 residues. V lost 3 bases, J lost 8 bases, and 19 bases lay in between. CDR1 and CDR2 from the germline V gene are MNHEY and SVGAGI. CDR3 DNA sequence: TGTGCCAGCAGTTATAGGACGGGAACTATAGGAGGCTACACCTTC. It encodes CASSYRTGTIGGYTF.

This clone was recorded many times. The rearrangement joins TRBV28 to TRBJ2-1; 8 bases map to TRBD2. With V trimmed by 10 bases and J by 6 bases, 8 bases remained unmatched. This CDR3 is built from 13 residues. The germline V gene has CDR1 MDHEN and CDR2 SYDVKM. The CDR3 region is CATHWREANEQFF. The CDR3 DNA follows: TGTGCCACCCATTGGCGGGAGGCCAATGAGCAGTTCTTC.

This sequence joins TRBV21-1 and TRBJ1-2. TRBV21-1 is noted as a pseudogene. The CDR3 length is 14 residues. CDR3 protein: CASSKGREGYGYTF. The CDR3 region has the DNA TGTGCCAGCAGCAAAGGCAGGGAGGGCTATGGCTACACCTTC.

This clone has a handful of counts. The CDR3 region has the DNA TGTGCCAGCGTCACGCGGGACAGCCGAGGCTACACCTTC. It is translated as CASVTRDSRGYTF. This chain connects TRBV6-1 to TRBJ1-2; 7 nucleotides agree with TRBD1. Germline-derived CDR1 and CDR2 are MNHNS and SASEGT. The V gene end was trimmed by 8 bases and the J gene end by 8 bases; junction bases not matched to a gene: 11. This CDR3 region has 13 residues.

V and J are TRBV19 and TRBJ2-1; 7 positions match TRBD1. This CDR3 is 16 amino acids long. V was clipped by 2 bases and J by 4 bases; unmatched bases: 8. Germline assignment: CDR1 LNHDA and CDR2 SQIVND (reference sequence). Here the CDR3 reads CASSINRGRRYNEQFF. The DNA of the CDR3 is TGTGCCAGTAGTATAAACAGGGGTAGGAGGTACAATGAGCAGTTCTTC.

This clone has ten or more counts. V is TRBV30 and J is TRBJ1-3; 9 nucleotides agree with TRBD1. This CDR3 has 15 residues. V trimming: 3 bases; J trimming: 0 bases; junction bases outside the gene matches: 3. Germline CDR1 reads GTSNPN; CDR2 reads SVGIG (reference sequence). Written as DNA, the CDR3 is TGTGCCTGGAGAGAACAGGGGGCCTCTGGAAACACCATATATTTT. Protein product: CAWREQGASGNTIYF.

This clone was counted only a few times. The CDR3 loop reads CASSLSALSYGYTF. The CDR3 region has the DNA TGTGCCAGCAGTTTATCGGCTCTTTCCTATGGCTACACCTTC. This chain uses TRBV27 with TRBJ1-2; D is uncertain. Trimming stripped 0 bases from V and 4 bases from J, with 9 bases between. Germline V gives CDR1 MNHEY, CDR2 SMNVEV (reference sequence). The CDR3 is 14 residues long.

This clone showed up just a few times. The chain couples TRBV28 to TRBJ2-7, with 9 nucleotides matching TRBD1. The CDR3 runs to 15 residues. V shed 3 bases and J 4 bases; nucleotides not matched to a gene: 7. CDR1 and CDR2 from the germline V gene are MDHEN and SYDVKM. This CDR3 reads CASSFHRGPIYEQYF. Written as DNA, the CDR3 is TGTGCCAGCAGTTTCCACAGGGGGCCTATTTACGAGCAGTACTTC. Full variable domain (outside the CDR3, taken from reference TRBV28 and TRBJ2-7): DVKVTQSSRYLVKRTGEKVFLECVQDMDHENMFWYRQDPGLGLRLIYFSYDVKMKEKGDIPEGYSVSREKKERFSLILESASTNQTSMYLCASSFHRGPIYEQYFGPGTRLTVT.

V and J are TRBV6-5 and TRBJ2-3, with TRBD2 as a possible D gene (6 bases). This CDR3 is built from 16 residues. The germline gives CDR1 MNHEY, CDR2 SVGAGI. The V end lost 2 bases, the J end lost 2 bases, and 14 bases lay between the germline ends. CDR3 in DNA: TGTGCCAGCAGTTACCCGCGGGACCTCAACACAGATACGCAGTATTTT. As protein: CASSYPRDLNTDTQYF.

This clone was seen a few times. This chain connects TRBV10-2 to TRBJ2-1; D not certain. The CDR3 length is 14 residues. V was shortened by 8 bases and J by 4 bases, with 15 bases between the two germline ends. CDR1 is WSHSY and CDR2 is SAAADI in the germline V gene. The CDR3 DNA sequence: TGCGCCAGCTCGAGGATAGAAGGATACAATGAGCAGTTCTTC. Protein product: CASSRIEGYNEQFF.